The rows below give T cell receptor beta chains drawn from one sample of a study of blood T cell repertoires in COVID-19. Sequencing used immunoSEQ multiplex PCR; TCRdb keeps in-frame clones, though not all of them. The table has hundreds of thousands of clones, roughly 89% seen once. Input material: PBMCs or T cells enriched from blood (not recorded which). Receptors originate from a woman between 45 and 60 years old who had been exposed to COVID-19. Each CDR3 is given with its conserved first and last residue. D genes are given only for firm matches. Clone size is given for some rows only: seen once, a few or many times, or a class if the clone is expanded.

clone size,CDR3 length,V gene,D gene,J gene,CDR3 protein,CDR3 DNA
few,16,TRBV4-2,.,TRBJ2-7,CASSQDGWGGDYEQYF,TGTGCCAGCAGCCAAGATGGGTGGGGCGGGGACTACGAGCAGTACTTC
.,15,TRBV19,.,TRBJ1-5,CASSIAVQVNQPQHF,TGTGCCAGTAGTATAGCGGTTCAGGTCAATCAGCCCCAGCATTTT
few,15,TRBV12-2,.,TRBJ2-7,CASRFPGQGFYEQYF,TGTGCAAGTCGCTTCCCGGGACAGGGATTCTACGAGCAGTACTTC
.,15,TRBV28,.,TRBJ2-5,CASSLSKLSQETQYF,TGTGCCAGCAGTTTGTCAAAACTCTCCCAAGAGACCCAGTACTTC
once,13,TRBV3-1/TRBV3-2,TRBD1,TRBJ1-1,CASSQGTGPEAFF,TGTGCCAGCAGCCAAGGGACAGGGCCTGAAGCTTTCTTT
.,16,TRBV5-1,.,TRBJ2-6,CASRSSGRSGANVLTF,TGCGCCAGCAGATCTTCAGGCCGCTCTGGGGCCAACGTCCTGACTTTC
.,15,TRBV7-9,.,TRBJ1-4,CASSLEGQGLEKLFF,TGTGCCAGCAGCTTAGAGGGTCAGGGACTCGAAAAACTGTTTTTT
.,14,TRBV29-1,TRBD1,TRBJ2-1,CSVRTGTSYNEQFF,TGCAGCGTCCGGACAGGGACCTCCTACAATGAGCAGTTCTTC
.,18,TRBV5-4,TRBD1,TRBJ2-7,CASSVGPGQGPTSYEQYF,TGTGCCAGCAGCGTTGGCCCGGGACAGGGGCCCACCTCCTACGAGCAGTACTTC
.,13,TRBV5-1,TRBD1,TRBJ2-7,CASSPTGGGEQYF,TGCGCCAGCAGCCCTACAGGGGGAGGCGAGCAGTACTTC
.,18,TRBV5-1,TRBD2,TRBJ2-2,CASSLEASGGAQIGELFF,TGCGCCAGCAGCTTGGAGGCTAGCGGGGGGGCCCAGATCGGGGAGCTGTTTTTT
.,12,TRBV6-5,.,TRBJ1-6,CASNRVDSPLHF,TGTGCCAGCAACAGGGTAGATTCACCCCTCCACTTT
.,13,TRBV2,.,TRBJ2-5,CASTSGNQETQYF,TGTGCCAGCACCTCCGGGAACCAAGAGACCCAGTACTTC
.,14,TRBV2,TRBD1,TRBJ1-5,CASIMDRVNQPQHF,TGTGCCAGCATAATGGACAGGGTCAATCAGCCCCAGCATTTT
.,14,TRBV2,TRBD2,TRBJ2-5,CASNSGFGAGDKYF,TGTGCCAGCAATTCCGGCTTCGGGGCGGGGGATAAGTACTTC
.,13,TRBV7-2,.,TRBJ2-7,CASSLGLSYEQYF,TGTGCCAGCAGCTTAGGACTATCATACGAGCAGTACTTC
.,15,TRBV24-1,TRBD1,TRBJ2-7,CATSDSLTGSYEQYF,TGTGCCACCAGTGATTCGCTGACAGGGTCTTACGAGCAGTACTTC
.,16,TRBV4-2,TRBD2,TRBJ2-1,CASSQGGLAGGNEQFF,TGTGCCAGCAGCCAAGGAGGACTAGCGGGGGGCAATGAGCAGTTCTTC
.,12,TRBV19,TRBD1,TRBJ1-3,CATQGQRNTIYF,TGTGCCACACAGGGACAGAGAAACACCATATATTTT
.,15,TRBV7-2,.,TRBJ1-4,CASSSVGVSEEKLFF,TGTGCCAGCAGCTCAGTCGGTGTCTCGGAGGAAAAACTGTTTTTT
.,15,TRBV18,TRBD1,TRBJ2-7,CASSPGTGGSVEQYF,TGTGCCAGCTCACCAGGGACAGGGGGCTCGGTCGAGCAGTACTTC
.,14,TRBV5-8,.,TRBJ2-7,CASSRLGGSYEQYF,TGTGCCAGCAGCCGACTAGGAGGGTCCTACGAGCAGTACTTC
.,13,TRBV28,.,TRBJ1-2,CASSLLGLYGYTF,TGTGCCAGCAGTTTATTGGGCCTCTATGGCTACACCTTC
.,14,TRBV28,.,TRBJ1-2,CASSLAGARDGYTF,TGTGCCAGCAGTTTAGCGGGGGCGCGGGATGGCTACACCTTC
.,16,TRBV10-3,.,TRBJ1-6,CAISESTGSYNSPLHF,TGTGCCATCAGTGAGTCGACGGGCTCCTATAATTCACCCCTCCACTTT
.,15,TRBV5-1,.,TRBJ1-3,CASSYRGGSGNTIYF,TGCGCCAGCAGCTACCGAGGGGGTTCTGGAAACACCATATATTTT
.,15,TRBV7-2,TRBD1,TRBJ2-7,CASSLALGQGYEQYF,TGTGCCAGCAGCTTAGCCTTGGGACAGGGCTACGAGCAGTACTTC
.,20,TRBV30,TRBD1,TRBJ1-4,CAWREIDRAREMATNEKLFF,TGTGCCTGGAGGGAGATAGACAGGGCAAGAGAAATGGCAACTAATGAAAAACTGTTTTTT
.,15,TRBV19,.,TRBJ1-5,CASDPGGSSNQPQHF,TGTGCCAGTGACCCCGGGGGTAGTAGCAATCAGCCCCAGCATTTT
.,14,TRBV11-3,.,TRBJ2-5,CASSLSDGVKTQYF,TGTGCCAGCAGCTTGAGTGACGGGGTAAAGACCCAGTACTTC
.,17,TRBV25-1,TRBD1,TRBJ2-1,CASSEYQGVQTYNEQFF,TGTGCCAGCAGTGAATATCAGGGGGTCCAAACCTACAATGAGCAGTTCTTC
few,15,TRBV11-2,.,TRBJ2-2,CASSGWQGSTGELFF,TGTGCCAGCAGTGGCTGGCAGGGTTCCACCGGGGAGCTGTTTTTT
.,13,TRBV5-1,.,TRBJ1-1,CASSSDSRTEAFF,TGCGCCAGCAGCTCGGATTCGAGGACTGAAGCTTTCTTT